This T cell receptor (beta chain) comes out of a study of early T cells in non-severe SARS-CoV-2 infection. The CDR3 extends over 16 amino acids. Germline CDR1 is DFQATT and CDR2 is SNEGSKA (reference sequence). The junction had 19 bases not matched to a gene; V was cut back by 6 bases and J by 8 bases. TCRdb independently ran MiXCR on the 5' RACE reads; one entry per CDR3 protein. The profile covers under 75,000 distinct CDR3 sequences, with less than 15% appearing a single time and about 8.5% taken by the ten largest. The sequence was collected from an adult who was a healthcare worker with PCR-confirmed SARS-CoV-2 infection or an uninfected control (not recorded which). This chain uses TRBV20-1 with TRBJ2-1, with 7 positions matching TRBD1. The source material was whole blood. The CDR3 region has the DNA TGCAGTGCCCCCAGAAGGCAGCTAGCAACAGGGGATGAGCAGTTCTTC. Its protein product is CSAPRRQLATGDEQFF.